These T cell receptor beta chains were read from a single sample in a study of T cell clones after liver transplantation. TCRdb keeps only in-frame clones here, not all; method: immunoSEQ multiplex PCR. The sample holds 50,000 to 60,000 clones, about 71% seen once. Sequences were derived from CD4+ T cells from blood, sampled at the approximately 16-month timepoint. All receptors derive from a human patient who received a liver transplant. The T cells may come from the graft donor. Each CDR3 is given with its conserved first and last residue. The D gene is left open where the match is weak. Clone size is not always given. Where it is, it says once, few, many or a class for expanded clones.

.	TRBV18	TRBD1	TRBJ2-6	TGTGCCAGCTCACGGTTCGCCGGGACAGCTGGAGGGGCCAACGTCCTGACTTTC	CASSRFAGTAGGANVLTF
.	TRBV5-1	.	TRBJ2-2	TGCGCCAGCAGCTTCCCACAGGGGAACACCGGGGAGCTGTTTTTT	CASSFPQGNTGELFF
.	TRBV7-8	.	TRBJ1-3	TGTGCCAGCAGCTTACTCTCCAGGTCCTCTGGAAACACCATATATTTT	CASSLLSRSSGNTIYF
once	TRBV19	TRBD1	TRBJ2-1	TGTGCCAGTAGTATATGGGGTCAGCCAGGGGGCGATCCTAGGTCCTACAATGAGCAGTTCTTC	CASSIWGQPGGDPRSYNEQFF
.	TRBV20-1	.	TRBJ2-5	TGCAGTGCTAGGGAAGGAGAGACCCAGTACTTC	CSAREGETQYF
.	TRBV11-2	TRBD1	TRBJ2-3	TGTGCCAGCAGCCGGGACAGGGGTGGAACAGATACGCAGTATTTT	CASSRDRGGTDTQYF
few	TRBV6-5	.	TRBJ2-1	TGTGCCAGCACCGCCCAGGGAGGGGGCTACAATGAGCAGTTCTTC	CASTAQGGGYNEQFF
.	TRBV11-2	TRBD1	TRBJ1-4	TGTGCCAGCAGCTCGCCGGGACAGGGGCATGAAAAACTGTTTTTT	CASSSPGQGHEKLFF
.	TRBV6-1	TRBD1	TRBJ2-7	TGTGCCAGCAGAGATTCGACAGGGACCTACGAGCAGTACTTC	CASRDSTGTYEQYF
.	TRBV10-3	TRBD1	TRBJ2-7	TGTGCCATCAGTGTATCGGACAGGGGTTACGAGCAGTACTTC	CAISVSDRGYEQYF
.	TRBV5-4	.	TRBJ2-1	TGTGCCAGCAGCTTGTGGAACAATGAGCAGTTCTTC	CASSLWNNEQFF
few	TRBV18	.	TRBJ1-1	TGTGCCAGCTCACCTGCCCCTCAAGTGAACACTGAAGCTTTCTTT	CASSPAPQVNTEAFF
few	TRBV7-2	TRBD2	TRBJ2-1	TGTGCCAGCAGCCCTAGCGGGAGTAATTCCCATGAGCAGTTCTTC	CASSPSGSNSHEQFF
once	TRBV4-2	TRBD1	TRBJ2-6	TGTGCCAGCAGCCAAGATAATAGTAGGACAGGGGGCTCTGGGGCCAACGTCCTGACTTTC	CASSQDNSRTGGSGANVLTF
.	TRBV19	TRBD1	TRBJ2-2	TGTGCCAGTACACAGGGGGTGAAAACCGGGGAGCTGTTTTTT	CASTQGVKTGELFF
.	TRBV7-6	TRBD1	TRBJ1-1	TGTGCCAGCAGCTTGGGGACAGTCAGCCCCCCCGGACCAGAAGCTTTCTTT	CASSLGTVSPPGPEAFF
.	TRBV6-1	.	TRBJ1-2	TGTGCCAGCAGTGAAGTCAAATATGGCTACACCTTC	CASSEVKYGYTF
few	TRBV11-2	.	TRBJ1-1	TGTGCCAGCAGCTTCGGACTGATTACAATGAACACTGAAGCTTTCTTT	CASSFGLITMNTEAFF
.	TRBV13	TRBD2	TRBJ2-1	TGTGCCAGCAGCTTACAAACTAGCGGCTACAATGAGCAGTTCTTC	CASSLQTSGYNEQFF
.	TRBV19	TRBD1	TRBJ2-1	TGTGCCAGTAGCCCGGGACAGGGGTCCTACAATGAGCAGTTCTTC	CASSPGQGSYNEQFF
.	TRBV7-2	TRBD1	TRBJ2-2	TGTGCCAGCAGCTTCGGAACAGGGGTGCGCACCGGGGAGCTGTTTTTT	CASSFGTGVRTGELFF
.	TRBV9	.	TRBJ1-5	TGTGCCAGCAGCGTAGGTACAGGGTACCAGCCCCAGCATTTT	CASSVGTGYQPQHF
.	TRBV2	.	TRBJ2-2	TGTGCCAGCAGTGGGACGGTCGCAAACACCGGGGAGCTGTTTTTT	CASSGTVANTGELFF
few	TRBV30	.	TRBJ2-2	TGTGCCTGGAGTGCGGTCCGTGGCACCGGGGAGCTGTTTTTT	CAWSAVRGTGELFF
.	TRBV7-2	.	TRBJ2-1	TGTGCCAGCAGCCTAGGGGTCGGGACTCAAAACAATGAGCAGTTCTTC	CASSLGVGTQNNEQFF
.	TRBV5-1	.	TRBJ2-1	TGCGCCAGCAGCTTAGGTCCCACAGTGGATGAGCAGTTCTTC	CASSLGPTVDEQFF
.	TRBV14	.	TRBJ2-1	TGTGCCAGCAGCCAAGTAGCAGGGGTCTTTAGGAGCTCCTACAATGAGCAGTTCTTC	CASSQVAGVFRSSYNEQFF
.	TRBV6-1	.	TRBJ1-5	TGTGCCAGCAGTGAGGAAGGAACAAATCAGCCCCAGCATTTT	CASSEEGTNQPQHF
few	TRBV6-5	TRBD2	TRBJ2-1	TGTGCCAGCAGCCAGGGACTACTAGACCCGCAGTTCTTC	CASSQGLLDPQFF
few	TRBV19	TRBD1	TRBJ1-2	TGTGCCAGTAGTATACATGGGACAGGGGGCGATGGCTACACCTTC	CASSIHGTGGDGYTF
.	TRBV5-8	.	TRBJ2-5	TGTGCCAGCAGCCCCCGTGTAGGGATTCAAGAGACCCAGTACTTC	CASSPRVGIQETQYF
few	TRBV18	.	TRBJ1-5	TGTGCCAGCTCAAGGTCCCGGGATCAGCCCCAGCATTTT	CASSRSRDQPQHF
few	TRBV27	TRBD2	TRBJ2-1	TGTGCCAGCAGTTCCCTGGGGTGGGGGGGCAATGAGCAGTTCTTC	CASSSLGWGGNEQFF
few	TRBV28	TRBD1	TRBJ1-6	TGTGCCAGCAGCCAGATACAGGGGAACCCCTCTTACTCCTATAATTCACCCCTCCACTTT	CASSQIQGNPSYSYNSPLHF
.	TRBV5-1	TRBD2	TRBJ2-5	TGCGCCAGCAGCTCTAGGTGGGCTAGCGGGGGAGAAGACCAAGAGACCCAGTACTTC	CASSSRWASGGEDQETQYF
.	TRBV25-1	.	TRBJ2-7	TGTGCCAGCAGCCGAGGGGAAACCTACGAGCAGTACTTC	CASSRGETYEQYF
.	TRBV18	TRBD1	TRBJ1-5	TGTGCCAGCTCACCTTTACAGGGGGAAGGTCAGCCCCAGCATTTT	CASSPLQGEGQPQHF
many	TRBV30	.	TRBJ1-2	TGTGCCTGGAGTAACGGAAATGGCTACACCTTC	CAWSNGNGYTF
.	TRBV2	.	TRBJ2-1	TGTGCCAGCAGTCCAATACCGGGCCAGGGGGGTTCCTACAATGAGCAGTTCTTC	CASSPIPGQGGSYNEQFF
.	TRBV28	.	TRBJ2-7	TGTGCCAGCAGTTTAGGGGGGCCCCCCTCCCCCTACGAGCAGTACTTC	CASSLGGPPSPYEQYF
many	TRBV28	TRBD2	TRBJ2-3	TGTGCCAGCAGGGCCGGGGGGGAAGCGCAGTATTTT	CASRAGGEAQYF
.	TRBV12-5	.	TRBJ2-2	TGTGCTAGTGGTTTCCTCCACGGGGAAGTGGCCGGGGAGCTGTTTTTT	CASGFLHGEVAGELFF
many	TRBV6-1	.	TRBJ1-4	TGTGCCAGCAGTGAAGGGACAACTAATGAAAAACTGTTTTTT	CASSEGTTNEKLFF
.	TRBV28	.	TRBJ2-5	TGTGCCAGCAATACTGGGGCTCTGAGGGGCGAGACCCAGTACTTC	CASNTGALRGETQYF
.	TRBV9	.	TRBJ1-4	TGTGCCAGCAGCCTCAGCGGGGGGGCAGGCCTTAATGAAAAACTGTTTTTT	CASSLSGGAGLNEKLFF